This T cell receptor (beta chain) was recorded in a study of regulatory T cells in long-lasting Graves disease. Study results and limitations: Persistent cases of Graves' showed reduced TCR diversity relative to newly diagnosed patients.

This clonotype was observed a handful of times. What it recognizes is unknown. Trimming took 5 bases from V and 8 from J; bases not matched to a gene: 7. CDR3 length equals 14 residues. Germline V gene lookup returns CDR1 MNHEY and CDR2 SVGEGT. iRepertoire HTBI primers and Arm-PCR of CDR3 regions built TCR beta libraries. TCRdb redid the calling of the multiplex PCR reads with MiXCR, one entry per CDR3 protein. The sample records roughly 510,000 distinct CDR3 sequences, roughly 16% being singletons. Time point given: newly diagnosed GD, antithyroid drugs for less than 3 months. With RNA extracted from PBMCs as input, the TCR library was made. The same sample was also studied in work on T cells in Graves' hyperthyroidism and ophthalmopathy. That investigation notes: Blood also contained most expanded thyroid clonotypes above 0.001. Ophthalmopathy prediction by the model preceded onset by a median about 6.8 months.

This receptor was identified in a man between 18 and 29 years old with Graves disease. The sample in question was peripheral blood mononuclear cells (PBMCs), obtained at new diagnosis, from a patient treated with antithyroid drugs. The genes are TRBV6-2 or TRBV6-3 and TRBJ1-4; 8 nucleotides line up with TRBD1. In nucleotides, the CDR3 is TGTGCCAGCAGTCTACGGACAGGGAAGGAAAAACTGTTTTTT. Translation gives CASSLRTGKEKLFF.